One and the same sample provided the 20 T cell receptor beta chains below, sequenced in a study of cytomegalovirus exposure and HLA in healthy donors. Assay: immunoSEQ multiplex PCR; the TCRdb copy retains only in-frame clones and omits some. The data show about 200,000 clones, about 81% seen once. Sequencing used PBMCs. These receptors all come from a woman in her twenties or thirties in good health and CMV-seronegative.

The chain couples TRBV28 to TRBJ2-7; D is ambiguous. The CDR3 covers 14 residues. V was clipped by 7 bases and J by 0 bases, with 13 bases between them. In germline, CDR1 is MDHEN, CDR2 SYDVKM. CDR3 bases: TGTGCCAGCACCGACATGAAGTTCTCCTACGAGCAGTACTTC. Translated: CASTDMKFSYEQYF.

CDR3 protein: CASSFLQTEAFF. CDR3 DNA: TGTGCCAGCAGTTTTTTGCAGACTGAAGCTTTCTTT. This chain joins TRBV28 and TRBJ1-1; no definite D call. Trimming removed 3 bases at V and 5 bases at J, with 7 bases between. This CDR3 has 12 amino acids. Germline loops: CDR1 MDHEN, CDR2 SYDVKM.

This rearrangement joins TRBV29-1 to TRBJ1-3, with D possibly matching TRBD1 (6 bases). From germline, CDR1 is SQVTM and CDR2 ANQGSEA. The V and J ends lost 6 bases and 4 bases respectively, with 13 bases between them. The CDR3 runs to 13 residues. As DNA, the CDR3 is TGCAGCGTGAACAGGGAAGGAGGAAACACCATATATTTT. This translates into CSVNREGGNTIYF.

This sequence joins TRBV4-2 and TRBJ1-2; TRBD1 matches at 10 bases. Germline loops: CDR1 LGHNA, CDR2 YNFKEQ. The CDR3 extends over 16 amino acids. Losses at the gene ends were 1 base for V and 5 bases for J; bases not matched to a gene: 7. The CDR3 loop is CASSQGRDRGPYGYTF. The CDR3, as DNA: TGTGCCAGCAGCCAAGGAAGGGACAGGGGCCCTTATGGCTACACCTTC.

This chain joins TRBV4-2 and TRBJ1-4; D might be TRBD1 (5 bases). The germline gives CDR1 LGHNA, CDR2 YNFKEQ. Trimming pared 4 bases from V and 7 bases from J, leaving 13 bases between. The CDR3 covers 14 residues. CDR3 sequence: CASSPKDTGEKLFF. In DNA form, the CDR3 reads TGTGCCAGCAGCCCCAAGGACACGGGTGAAAAACTGTTTTTT.

For the CDR3, the DNA is TGTGCCACCAGCAGAGCGGTGCGGCAGGGTGGTGAAAAACTGTTTTTT. This sequence encodes CATSRAVRQGGEKLFF. This rearrangement joins TRBV15 to TRBJ1-4, with a weak D call TRBD1 (5 bases). Trimming removed 1 base at V and 7 bases at J, with 16 bases between. CDR3 size: 16 residues. Germline lookup yields CDR1 LNHNV and CDR2 YYDKDF (reference sequence).

In this sample, this clone turned up once. The chain combines TRBV6-6 with TRBJ2-2; D possibly corresponds to TRBD2 (5 bases). Trimming stripped 8 bases from V and 7 bases from J, with 17 bases between. The CDR3 spans 14 residues. Germline loops: CDR1 MNHNY, CDR2 SVGAGI (reference sequence). In DNA form, the CDR3 reads TGTGCCAGCCGGGTTGGGTCCGCGGGCGGGGAGCTGTTTTTT. Translating it yields CASRVGSAGGELFF.

This rearrangement joins TRBV27 to TRBJ2-1; TRBD1 matches 7 bases. V gave up 6 bases and J gave up 1 base; unmatched junction bases: 3. CDR1 is MNHEY, CDR2 SMNVEV, per germline (reference sequence). The CDR3 length is 14 residues. DNA for the CDR3: TGTGCCAGCAGCCCGGACAGGTCCTACAATGAGCAGTTCTTC. The encoded protein is CASSPDRSYNEQFF.

This clone was observed a few times. The genes are TRBV27 and TRBJ2-7; 8 bases are a match to TRBD2. Germline assignment: CDR1 MNHEY and CDR2 SMNVEV (reference sequence). After removal of 5 bases from V and 4 bases from J, the junction contained 16 bases not matched to a gene. The CDR3 is 17 amino acids. The CDR3 DNA sequence: TGTGCCAGCAGTCCCCGCCCCTCCCGAGCGGGAGCTTACGAGCAGTACTTC. This codes for CASSPRPSRAGAYEQYF.

The rearrangement links TRBV6-4 to TRBJ2-3; 11 bases are shared with TRBD1. CDR1 is MRHNA and CDR2 is SNTAGT in the germline V gene. The CDR3 runs 14 residues. J gave up 4 bases and V 3 bases, and 0 bases lay outside the gene matches. CDR3 sequence: CASSEGQGADTQYF. CDR3 nucleotides: TGTGCCAGCAGTGAGGGACAGGGGGCAGATACGCAGTATTTT.

The chain employs TRBV4-1 and TRBJ1-5; D is possibly TRBD1 (5 bases). The CDR3 loop spans 17 amino acids. Looked up from germline, CDR1 is MGHRA and CDR2 is YSYEKL. V gave up 0 bases and J gave up 6 bases, with 18 bases separating them. The CDR3 DNA sequence: TGCGCCAGCAGCCAAGATAAAGGGTTCAGTACAGGTCAGCCCCAGCATTTT. Its protein product is CASSQDKGFSTGQPQHF.

In its sample, this clone was seen a few times. The chain uses TRBV6-1 and TRBJ1-2, with a possible D match to TRBD1 (6 bases). CDR1 MNHNS and CDR2 SASEGT come from the germline V gene. V was pared by 2 bases and J by 4 bases, with 8 bases between. The CDR3 has 13 amino acids. The CDR3 DNA sequence: TGTGCCAGCAGTGAACAAGGGGGCTATGGCTACACCTTC. It codes for CASSEQGGYGYTF.

This chain uses TRBV27 with TRBJ2-1; D remains ambiguous. This CDR3 contains 12 residues. CDR1 and CDR2 from the germline V gene are MNHEY and SMNVEV (reference sequence). The V gene lost 4 bases and the J gene lost 9 bases, with 10 bases spanning the gap. The CDR3 reads CASSSRVSEQFF. The CDR3 DNA sequence: TGTGCCAGCAGTTCCCGGGTGAGTGAGCAGTTCTTC.

The rearrangement links TRBV7-9 to TRBJ2-7; 9 nucleotides match TRBD2. The trim removed 7 bases at V and 6 bases at J, leaving 10 bases unmatched. CDR1 is SEHNR, CDR2 FQNEAQ, per germline (reference sequence). The CDR3 is 14 amino acids. The CDR3 region has the DNA TGTGCCAGCATCTCAGGCGGGGGGGCCGGCGAGCAGTACTTC. Its protein is CASISGGGAGEQYF.

This clone has a single count. The J gene is TRBJ2-2, the V gene TRBV9; perhaps TRBD2 as D (5 bases). The germline V and J ends were trimmed by 0 bases and 7 bases, with 10 bases remaining between them. The CDR3 spans 14 residues. Germline CDR1 SGDLS, CDR2 YYNGEE. CDR3 protein: CASSVGYGIGELFF. The CDR3 bases are TGTGCCAGCAGCGTAGGATACGGGATCGGGGAGCTGTTTTTT. The full variable domain, completed using reference TRBV9 and TRBJ2-2, is DSGVTQTPKHLITATGQRVTLRCSPRSGDLSVYWYQQSLDQGLQFLIQYYNGEERAKGNILERFSAQQFPDLHSELNLSSLELGDSALYFCASSVGYGIGELFFGEGSRLTVL.

The rearrangement links TRBV6-1 to TRBJ1-4; 8 nucleotides align to TRBD1. Germline V lookup: CDR1 MNHNS, CDR2 SASEGT. The CDR3 runs to 14 residues. Trimming at V came to 6 bases and at J to 7 bases, leaving 7 bases not matched to a gene. The CDR3 DNA reads as TGTGCCAGCAGGACAGGGGCGCCTAGTGAAAAACTGTTTTTT. This sequence encodes CASRTGAPSEKLFF.

The V call is TRBV2, the J call TRBJ1-3; D call uncertain. Germline V lookup: CDR1 SNHLY, CDR2 FYNNEI. V was shortened by 7 bases and J by 3 bases, with 19 bases between the two germline ends. The CDR3 totals 16 residues. CDR3 amino acids: CASTRGGMRLGNTIYF. The CDR3 DNA reads as TGTGCCAGCACTAGAGGCGGGATGCGGCTTGGAAACACCATATATTTT. Using reference TRBV2 and TRBJ1-3 for the parts outside the CDR3, the full variable domain is EPEVTQTPSHQVTQMGQEVILRCVPISNHLYFYWYRQILGQKVEFLVSFYNNEISEKSEIFDDQFSVERPDGSNFTLKIRSTKLEDSAMYFCASTRGGMRLGNTIYFGEGSWLTVV.

This rearrangement joins TRBV7-2 to TRBJ2-3; 12 bases align to TRBD2. CDR1 and CDR2 (germline): SGHTA, FQGNSA. Germline trimming cut 1 base from V and 5 bases from J; bases unmatched to any gene: 13. The CDR3 has 19 amino acids. This CDR3 reads CASSLVKASGGAEGDTQYF. The CDR3 bases are TGTGCCAGCAGCTTAGTTAAGGCTAGCGGGGGGGCCGAGGGAGATACGCAGTATTTT. The variable domain in full, with the rest retrieved from reference TRBV7-2 and TRBJ2-3, is GAGVSQSPSNKVTEKGKDVELRCDPISGHTALYWYRQSLGQGLEFLIYFQGNSAPDKSGLPSDRFSAERTGGSVSTLTIQRTQQEDSAVYLCASSLVKASGGAEGDTQYFGPGTRLTVL.

The genes are TRBV29-1 and TRBJ2-5, with 7 bases aligning to TRBD1. Germline V gene sequence: CDR1 SQVTM, CDR2 ANQGSEA. The V gene end was trimmed by 6 bases and the J gene end by 1 base; junction bases not matched to a gene: 5. This CDR3 is built from 13 residues. The chain's CDR3 is CSVATGSQETQYF. The CDR3 nucleotides read TGCAGCGTAGCGACAGGGAGCCAAGAGACCCAGTACTTC. The variable domain in full, with the rest retrieved from reference TRBV29-1 and TRBJ2-5, is SAVISQKPSRDICQRGTSLTIQCQVDSQVTMMFWYRQQPGQSLTLIATANQGSEATYESGFVIDKFPISRPNLTFSTLTVSNMSPEDSSIYLCSVATGSQETQYFGPGTRLLVL.

The chain links TRBV13 to TRBJ2-7; tentative D call: TRBD2 (5 bases). This CDR3 has 15 residues. Trimming removed 3 bases from V and 6 bases from J, with 18 bases in between. Germline CDR1 is PRHDT and CDR2 is FYEKMQ (reference sequence). This chain's CDR3 is CASSFPRVTGGEQYF. DNA of the CDR3: TGTGCCAGCAGCTTCCCTCGGGTCACCGGAGGCGAGCAGTACTTC.